In its sample, the clone carrying this T cell receptor (beta chain) was seen a few times. This record comes from a study of identical twins. TCRdb called the 5' RACE reads again in MiXCR, with one record for every CDR3 protein. This repertoire shows more than 600,000 distinct CDR3 sequences, about 18% found once; its top ten account for around 13%. The CDR3 length is 15 residues. Germline loops: CDR1 SNHLY, CDR2 FYNNEI. Trimming shortened V by 3 bases and J by 2 bases, and 14 bases separated the two germline ends. These records were also assigned to another study, of T cells expressing NK-cell markers.

This receptor was taken from a woman between 18 and 30 years old in good health. V gene TRBV2 combines with J gene TRBJ2-7; D unclear. What was sequenced was PBMCs. CDR3 loop: CASSDLPWAAYEQYF. The CDR3 nucleotides read TGTGCCAGCAGTGACCTCCCCTGGGCGGCCTACGAGCAGTACTTC.